Sequencing of this T cell receptor (beta chain) was carried out in a study of human T cells and chemical hapten exposure. In the study overall: An area of 2 cm by around 2 cm on upper inner arm skin received 2% DPC for sensitization.

The library gave individual cDNA molecules unique molecular identifiers. One entry per CDR3 protein results from TCRdb running MiXCR on the RACE reads. The data contain more than 150,000 distinct CDR3 sequences, about 25% of them singletons. The time point here: patch test 3, about 24 weeks after DPC sensitization. Treatment described: therapeutic diphenylcyclopropenone sensitization with weekly scalp DPC. CDR1 and CDR2 from the germline V gene are SEHNR and FQNEAQ (reference sequence). There are 18 residues in the CDR3. Trimming shortened V by 4 bases and J by 1 base, and 21 bases separated the two germline ends.

V gene TRBV7-9 combines with J gene TRBJ2-3; D is perhaps TRBD2 (8 bases). The sample was whole blood, taken in connection with sensitization to the hapten diphenylcyclopropenone (DPC). This TCR came from a woman aged 40-49 years with alopecia areata. Some clones in this sample may be carry-over from other donors' samples. CDR3 coding DNA: TGTGCCAGCAGCTCGGGGGTTCATAGCGGGACAGGCACAGATACGCAGTATTTT. Its translation is CASSSGVHSGTGTDTQYF.